The clone carrying this T cell receptor beta chain was detected a few times. The sample belongs to a study of cytomegalovirus exposure and HLA in healthy donors. V was clipped by 6 bases and J by 6 bases; unmatched bases: 9. The CDR3 covers 13 residues. Germline V CDR1 and CDR2: SGHRS, YFSETQ. This PCR relied on a set of 60 Vbeta primers and 13 Jbeta primers. The table came from immunoSEQ multiplex PCR; TCRdb's copy has only in-frame clones and leaves some out. Of over 100,000 clones listed, roughly four fifths are singletons. The source is a woman between 45 and 60 years old in good health and CMV-seropositive. The chain recombines TRBV5-1 with TRBJ2-7; 7 nucleotides match TRBD2. The sample taken for sequencing was PBMCs. The CDR3 sequence is CASTPGSGGEQYF. CDR3 DNA sequence: TGCGCCAGCACACCGGGGTCGGGAGGCGAGCAGTACTTC.